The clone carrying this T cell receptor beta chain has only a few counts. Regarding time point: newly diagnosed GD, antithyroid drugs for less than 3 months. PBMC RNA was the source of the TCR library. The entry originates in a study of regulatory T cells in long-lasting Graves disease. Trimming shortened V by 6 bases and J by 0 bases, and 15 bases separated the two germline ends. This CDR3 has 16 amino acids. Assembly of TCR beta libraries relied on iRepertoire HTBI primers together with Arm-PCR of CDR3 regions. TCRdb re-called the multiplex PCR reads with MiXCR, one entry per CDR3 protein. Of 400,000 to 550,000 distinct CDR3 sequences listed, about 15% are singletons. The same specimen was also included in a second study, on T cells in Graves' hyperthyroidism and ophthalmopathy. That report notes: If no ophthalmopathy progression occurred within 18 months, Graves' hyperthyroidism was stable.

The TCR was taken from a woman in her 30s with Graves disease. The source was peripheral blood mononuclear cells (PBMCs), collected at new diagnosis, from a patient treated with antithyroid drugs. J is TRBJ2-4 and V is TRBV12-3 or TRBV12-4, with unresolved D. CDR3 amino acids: CASSLSNILAKNIQYF. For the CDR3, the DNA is TGTGCCAGCAGCCTCAGTAATATCCTAGCCAAAAACATTCAGTACTTC.